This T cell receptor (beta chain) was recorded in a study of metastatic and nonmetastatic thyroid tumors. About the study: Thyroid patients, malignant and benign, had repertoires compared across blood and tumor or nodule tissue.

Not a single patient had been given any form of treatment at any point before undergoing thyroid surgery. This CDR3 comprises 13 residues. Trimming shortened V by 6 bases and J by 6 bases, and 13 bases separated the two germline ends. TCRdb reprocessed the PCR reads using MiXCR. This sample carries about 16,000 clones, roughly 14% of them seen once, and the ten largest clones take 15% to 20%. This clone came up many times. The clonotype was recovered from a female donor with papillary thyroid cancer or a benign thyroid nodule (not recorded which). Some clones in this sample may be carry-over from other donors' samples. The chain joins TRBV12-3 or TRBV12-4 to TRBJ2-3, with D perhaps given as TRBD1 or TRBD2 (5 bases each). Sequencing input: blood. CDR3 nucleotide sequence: TGTGCCAGCAGCATCTTGGGGGTTGATACGCAGTATTTT. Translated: CASSILGVDTQYF.